These 22 T cell receptor beta chains originate from one sample sequenced in a study of T cell responses to AZD1222 COVID-19 vaccine. Only in-frame clones appear in the TCRdb table, and some are missing; sequencing was by immunoSEQ multiplex PCR. The data hold more than 95,000 clones, with around 87% observed a single time. Sequences were derived from peripheral blood, sampled on day 0 of AZD1222 vaccination. These receptors originate from an adult in good health.

The table lists this clone with a few counts. The chain uses TRBV27 and TRBJ2-7; 9 bases agree with TRBD1. Trimming cost V 0 bases and J 4 bases; bases outside gene matches: 7. The CDR3 contains 16 residues. Per germline, CDR1 MNHEY and CDR2 SMNVEV (reference sequence). Written as DNA, the CDR3 is TGTGCCAGCAGTTTATCGCCCGGGACAGGGTTGTACGAGCAGTACTTC. It is translated as CASSLSPGTGLYEQYF.

This sequence joins TRBV12-3 or TRBV12-4 and TRBJ2-1; D unclear. The CDR3 has 13 amino acids. The V end lost 3 bases, the J end lost 4 bases, and 7 bases lay between the germline ends. CDR3 nucleotides: TGTGCCAGCAGTTTTGTCGGATACAATGAGCAGTTCTTC. It yields the protein CASSFVGYNEQFF.

This chain joins TRBV25-1 and TRBJ2-6; 7 positions agree with TRBD2. The CDR3 length is 18 residues. The V gene's germline CDR1 is MGHDK and CDR2 SYGVNS. Trimming took 3 bases from V and 0 from J; bases not matched to a gene: 8. CDR3 in DNA: TGTGCCAGCAGTGAGGGGGGGACTATGAGCTCTGGGGCCAACGTCCTGACTTTC. This sequence encodes CASSEGGTMSSGANVLTF.

This rearrangement joins TRBV4-1 to TRBJ1-4; D unresolved. The CDR3 length is 13 residues. V shed 1 base and J shed 12 bases, with 12 bases lying between them. Germline assignment: CDR1 MGHRA and CDR2 YSYEKL. CDR3 in amino acids: CASSQGLYIQLFF. CDR3 DNA: TGCGCCAGCAGCCAAGGACTCTATATTCAACTGTTTTTT.

This chain uses TRBV5-6 with TRBJ1-5, with 7 bases aligning to TRBD1. The CDR3 length is 14 residues. Germline V gene sequence: CDR1 SGHDT, CDR2 YYEEEE. V was clipped by 3 bases and J by 7 bases; unmatched bases: 7. The CDR3 loop is CASSSQGLPQPQHF. The CDR3 DNA reads TGTGCCAGCAGCTCACAGGGGCTGCCGCAGCCCCAGCATTTT.

V gene TRBV23-1 combines with J gene TRBJ1-1, with 7 bases fitting TRBD1. TRBV23-1 has ORF status, its function being uncertain. There are 15 residues in the CDR3. The junction had 9 bases not matched to a gene; V was cut back by 4 bases and J by 4 bases. CDR3 bases: TGCGCCAGCAGTCGGGATTACAGGGGCTCCACTGAAGCTTTCTTT. Its protein is CASSRDYRGSTEAFF.

The rearrangement uses TRBV6-5 and TRBJ2-7; TRBD2 is a possible D gene (6 bases). V gave up 8 bases and J gave up 4 bases, with 12 bases separating them. The CDR3 is made up of 12 amino acids. Germline loops: CDR1 MNHEY, CDR2 SVGAGI. The CDR3 protein is CASARAGYEQYF. The DNA for the CDR3 is TGTGCCAGCGCCCGGGCGGGGTACGAGCAGTACTTC.

The rearrangement uses TRBV3-1 (or the pseudogene TRBV3-2) and TRBJ1-1; weak D call: TRBD1 (5 bases). Trimming removed 1 base at V and 4 bases at J, with 10 bases between. The CDR3 sequence is 14 residues long. The germline V gene encodes CDR1 LGHDT and CDR2 YNNKEL (reference sequence). This chain's CDR3 is CASSQGGDGTEAFF. The CDR3 DNA reads as TGTGCCAGCAGCCAAGGAGGGGATGGCACTGAAGCTTTCTTT.

V gene TRBV3-1 (or the pseudogene TRBV3-2) combines with J gene TRBJ1-1; maybe TRBD1 (6 bases). The CDR3 sequence is 15 residues long. Germline-derived CDR1 and CDR2 are LGHDT and YNNKEL (reference sequence). Trimming left V 3 bases short and J 4 bases short, with 15 bases between. DNA of the CDR3: TGTGCCAGCAGCCACGTCTGGTGGGGGCGCACTGAAGCTTTCTTT. The encoded protein is CASSHVWWGRTEAFF.

The chain combines TRBV18 with TRBJ1-1; tentative D call: TRBD1 (6 bases). V lost 9 bases to trimming and J lost 0 bases, with 11 bases between them. CDR1 and CDR2 from the germline V gene are KGHSH and LQKENI. The CDR3 extends over 13 amino acids. In DNA form, the CDR3 reads TGTGCCAGTTCCCGGGACATGAACACTGAAGCTTTCTTT. Translation gives CASSRDMNTEAFF.

This rearrangement joins TRBV19 to TRBJ2-1; D ambiguous. CDR1 and CDR2 (germline): LNHDA, SQIVND (reference sequence). V was trimmed by 5 bases and J by 0 bases, leaving 17 bases between them. The length of the CDR3 is 17 residues. The CDR3: CASSPGLARSSYNEQFF. The CDR3 coding sequence is TGTGCCAGTAGTCCCGGGTTGGCCAGGAGCTCCTACAATGAGCAGTTCTTC.

The gene calls are TRBV3-1 (or the pseudogene TRBV3-2) and TRBJ2-3; 12 nucleotides line up with TRBD2. The CDR3 spans 15 residues. Germline values: CDR1 LGHDT, CDR2 YNNKEL (reference sequence). The V segment lost 2 bases and the J segment 4 bases; nucleotides outside the gene matches: 1. The CDR3 nucleotides read TGTGCCAGCAGCCAACTAGCGGGGGGGCCAGATACGCAGTATTTT. Its protein is CASSQLAGGPDTQYF.

This clone appeared once. This chain connects TRBV9 to TRBJ1-2, with D unclear. V was clipped by 0 bases and J by 8 bases, with 20 bases between them. This CDR3 has 16 residues. CDR1 and CDR2 (germline): SGDLS, YYNGEE. CDR3 bases: TGTGCCAGCAGCGTAGAGCCGGTCAGGTCGGCCGGCGGCTACACCTTC. This gives the protein CASSVEPVRSAGGYTF.

This rearrangement joins TRBV18 to TRBJ1-5; D ambiguous. The CDR3 spans 13 residues. Germline V gene data show CDR1 as KGHSH and CDR2 as LQKENI. V was trimmed by 4 bases and J by 5 bases, leaving 9 bases between them. CDR3 amino acids: CASSRGYDQPQHF. The DNA for the CDR3 is TGTGCCAGCTCACGAGGCTACGATCAGCCCCAGCATTTT.

The CDR3 DNA sequence: TGTGCCAGCACCCTGGCGGCTGAAGCTTTCTTT. Its translation: CASTLAAEAFF. The J gene is TRBJ1-1, the V gene TRBV6-5, with D hard to call. The CDR3 runs to 11 residues. Per the germline V gene, CDR1 is MNHEY and CDR2 is SVGAGI. V lost 7 bases and J lost 6, with 9 bases in between.

The chain couples TRBV6-2 or TRBV6-3 to TRBJ1-5; D may be TRBD1 (5 bases). V was cut by 2 bases and J by 2 bases, with 7 bases left in between. Germline V gene sequence: CDR1 MNHEY, CDR2 SVGEGT. This CDR3 has 14 residues. This CDR3 is CASSYGGGNQPQHF. CDR3 nucleotide sequence: TGTGCCAGCAGTTACGGAGGGGGCAATCAGCCCCAGCATTTT.

The CDR3 reads CASSLDTTEAFF. For the CDR3, the DNA is TGTGCCAGCAGCTTGGACACGACTGAAGCTTTCTTT. The J gene is TRBJ1-1, the V gene TRBV5-5; no definite D call. The germline CDR1 and CDR2 sequences are SGHKS and YYEKEE (reference sequence). V was pared by 0 bases and J by 5 bases, with 5 bases between. The CDR3 is 12 amino acids.

J is TRBJ2-5 and V is TRBV4-2, with a tentative D call TRBD2 (6 bases). V shed 1 base and J shed 5 bases, with 14 bases lying between them. Germline CDR1 is LGHNA and CDR2 is YNFKEQ. The CDR3 totals 15 residues. The chain's CDR3 is CASSQVRGAGETQYF. The CDR3 DNA reads TGTGCCAGCAGCCAAGTGCGAGGGGCGGGGGAGACCCAGTACTTC.

The V and J genes are TRBV19 and TRBJ2-4; TRBD2 might be the D (7 bases). The V end was cut by 7 bases, the J end by 8 bases, with 18 bases between. The CDR3 totals 14 residues. Germline V lookup: CDR1 LNHDA, CDR2 SQIVND (reference sequence). This CDR3 is CASKQGGPRDIQYF. The CDR3 DNA reads as TGTGCCAGTAAACAGGGAGGGCCTCGGGACATTCAGTACTTC. Full variable domain (missing parts from reference TRBV19 and TRBJ2-4): DGGITQSPKYLFRKEGQNVTLSCEQNLNHDAMYWYRQDPGQGLRLIYYSQIVNDFQKGDIAEGYSVSREKKESFPLTVTSAQKNPTAFYLCASKQGGPRDIQYFGAGTRLSVL.

The genes are TRBV4-3 and TRBJ2-3; TRBD2 is a possible D gene (7 bases). The germline V gene encodes CDR1 LGHNA and CDR2 YSLEER. V lost 5 bases and J 3 bases, leaving 24 bases between the germline ends. The CDR3 sequence is 18 residues long. The CDR3 DNA is TGCGCCAGCAGCGAATCGCCTGGGACATGGGGACTAACAGATACGCAGTATTTT. Its protein product is CASSESPGTWGLTDTQYF.

The DNA of the CDR3 is TGTGCCAGCAGCCAGAGGACTAGCGAGCACAATGAGCAGTTCTTC. Its protein product is CASSQRTSEHNEQFF. The chain combines TRBV13 with TRBJ2-1; 9 nucleotides line up with TRBD2. CDR3 length equals 15 residues. The germline V gene has CDR1 PRHDT and CDR2 FYEKMQ (reference sequence). J was trimmed by 5 bases and V by 5 bases; bases with no gene match: 7.

CDR3 amino acids: CASSLTPNQPQHF. DNA of the CDR3: TGTGCCAGCAGTTTAACCCCCAATCAGCCCCAGCATTTT. J is TRBJ1-5 and V is TRBV27; no definite D call. Trimming left V 2 bases short and J 3 bases short, with 5 bases between. The CDR3 has 13 residues. CDR1 is MNHEY, CDR2 SMNVEV, per germline (reference sequence).